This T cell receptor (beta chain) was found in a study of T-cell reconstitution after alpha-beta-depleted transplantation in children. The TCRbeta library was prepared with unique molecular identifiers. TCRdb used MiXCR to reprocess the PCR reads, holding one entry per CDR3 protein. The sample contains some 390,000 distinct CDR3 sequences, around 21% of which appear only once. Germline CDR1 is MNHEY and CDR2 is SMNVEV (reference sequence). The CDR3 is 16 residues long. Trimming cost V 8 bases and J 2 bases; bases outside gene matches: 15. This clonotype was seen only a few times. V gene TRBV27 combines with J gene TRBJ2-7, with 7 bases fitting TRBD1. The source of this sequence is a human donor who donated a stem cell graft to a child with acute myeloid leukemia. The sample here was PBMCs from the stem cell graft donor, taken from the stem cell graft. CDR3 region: CASVGLTEDRTYEQYF. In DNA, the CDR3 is TGTGCCAGCGTGGGGTTGACAGAGGACAGGACCTACGAGCAGTACTTC.